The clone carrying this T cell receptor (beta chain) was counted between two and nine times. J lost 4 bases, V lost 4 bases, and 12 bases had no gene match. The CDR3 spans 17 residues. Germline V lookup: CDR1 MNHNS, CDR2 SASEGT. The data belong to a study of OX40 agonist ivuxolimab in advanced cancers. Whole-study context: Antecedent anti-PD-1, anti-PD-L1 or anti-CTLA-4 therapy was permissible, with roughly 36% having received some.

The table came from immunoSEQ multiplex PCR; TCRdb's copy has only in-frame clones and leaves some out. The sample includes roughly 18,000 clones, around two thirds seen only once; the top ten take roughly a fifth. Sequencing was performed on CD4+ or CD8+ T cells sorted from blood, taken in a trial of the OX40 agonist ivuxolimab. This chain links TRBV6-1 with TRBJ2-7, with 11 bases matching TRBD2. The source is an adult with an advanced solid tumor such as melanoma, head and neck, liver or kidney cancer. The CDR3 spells CASSVTSPGLAAYEQYF. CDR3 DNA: TGTGCCAGCAGTGTCACTTCGCCGGGACTAGCGGCGTACGAGCAGTACTTC.